This T cell receptor (beta chain) was recorded in a study of blood T cells in healthy people across ages. Points on this clonotype: Its specificity is unknown.

The CDR3 has 13 amino acids. Germline V gives CDR1 SGHAT, CDR2 FQNNGV. V was clipped by 5 bases and J by 9 bases, with 15 bases between them. Next came a second PCR, run for about 6 to 11 cycles, which used a sample-barcoded 5' primer along with a J-beta primer mix. TCRdb analysed the 5' RACE reads with MiXCR anew, one entry per CDR3 protein. The top ten clones hold 23% of a sample with around 1,800,000 distinct CDR3 sequences, about two fifths of them seen once. Overall study findings and caveats: Getting older went along with TCR beta diversity per million T cells dropping roughly linearly.

This TCR came from a human donor in good health. The sample consisted of blood. The J gene is TRBJ2-3, the V gene TRBV11-2, with D maybe TRBD2 (6 bases). In nucleotides, the CDR3 is TGTGCCAGCAGCACCCACTCGGGAGAAACGCAGTATTTT. This sequence encodes CASSTHSGETQYF.